This T cell receptor beta chain was recovered during a study of cytomegalovirus exposure and HLA in healthy donors. General observations from the study: According to reports, the classifier identified cytomegalovirus status with high specificity and sensitivity.

For this clone: Its target is unknown.

The V gene lost 0 bases and the J gene lost 4 bases, with 10 bases spanning the gap. The germline V gene has CDR1 SGHNT and CDR2 YENEEA. The CDR3 loop spans 14 amino acids. The PCR ran on 60 Vbeta and 13 Jbeta primers. Profiled with immunoSEQ multiplex PCR; TCRdb holds only in-frame clones, not every one. The sample has 200,000 or so clones, approximately 79% seen once. Input material: PBMCs. The chain uses TRBV11-3 and TRBJ2-7, with no clear D. The TCR originated in a middle-aged man in good health and CMV-seropositive. The CDR3 protein is CASSLDSASYEQYF. CDR3 bases: TGTGCCAGCAGCTTAGACAGCGCATCTTACGAGCAGTACTTC.